These 23 T cell receptor beta chains were sequenced from one sample in a study of blood T cell repertoires in COVID-19 (dated by TCRdb to the early 2020s). Libraries were constructed by the immunoSEQ multiplex PCR assay. TCRdb took over this immuneACCESS table, retaining in-frame rearrangements with V and J assigned. Such tables are incomplete; in checked studies, under half of the missing clones stem from an unresolved V gene, and the remainder is unexplained. For this sample the table gives about 200,000 clones, of which 85% were detected only once. 2.4% of the sample goes to the ten largest clones. Source material: peripheral blood. These receptors were obtained from a woman aged 70 to 79 with COVID-19, enrolled during active disease.

This clone was found a few times. The chain combines TRBV2 with TRBJ2-2; TRBD2 aligns across 8 bases. Germline CDR1 is SNHLY and CDR2 is FYNNEI. With 2 bases clipped from V and 6 bases from J, the junction kept 11 bases outside the gene matches. CDR3 length equals 17 residues. CDR3 nucleotide sequence: TGTGCCAGCAGTGAAAGCCTCGGTAGCGGGAATCCCGGGGAGCTGTTTTTT. This gives the protein CASSESLGSGNPGELFF.

The chain links TRBV7-3 to TRBJ1-3; D unclear. Trimming removed 5 bases at V and 0 bases at J, with 14 bases between. Germline V gives CDR1 SGHTA, CDR2 FQGTGA. This CDR3 is 16 amino acids long. CDR3 coding DNA: TGTGCCAGCAGCAGACTGCCGGGAACCTCTGGAAACACCATATATTTT. This sequence encodes CASSRLPGTSGNTIYF.

The chain uses TRBV4-2 and TRBJ2-3; perhaps TRBD2 as D (7 bases). Trimming took 3 bases from V and 6 from J, leaving 13 bases between them. This CDR3 spans 14 amino acids. In germline, CDR1 is LGHNA, CDR2 YNFKEQ. The CDR3 spells CASSQGGAEDTQYF. The CDR3 DNA reads as TGTGCCAGCAGCCAGGGGGGGGCGGAGGATACGCAGTATTTT.

As for this clone: This sample includes further DNA sequences coding for the same CDR3. The chain carries TRBV9 and TRBJ1-3; D not resolved. The CDR3 covers 14 residues. The germline V gene encodes CDR1 SGDLS and CDR2 YYNGEE. Trimming removed 2 bases at V and 4 bases at J, with 10 bases between. Here the CDR3 DNA reads TGTGCCAGCAGCGTGGCAGGAGGAGGAAACACCATATATTTT. This translates into CASSVAGGGNTIYF.

Points on this clone: The same CDR3 is also encoded by other DNA sequences in this sample. The chain uses TRBV9 and TRBJ2-5, with D possibly TRBD2 on 5 matching bases. From germline, CDR1 is SGDLS and CDR2 YYNGEE. The CDR3 has 13 residues. Trimming took 3 bases from V and 4 from J, leaving 10 bases between them. The CDR3 protein is CASSGLAGETQYF. CDR3 DNA: TGTGCCAGCAGCGGGCTAGCTGGAGAGACCCAGTACTTC.

This clone has just a few counts. The chain couples TRBV9 to TRBJ1-3; the D is unclear. The CDR3 has 15 residues. Trimming shortened V by 1 base and J by 0 bases, and 8 bases separated the two germline ends. Per germline, CDR1 SGDLS and CDR2 YYNGEE. The CDR3 loop is CASSVIGDSGNTIYF. For the CDR3, the DNA is TGTGCCAGCAGCGTAATCGGAGACTCTGGAAACACCATATATTTT.

V usage is TRBV30 and J usage is TRBJ1-4; the D is unclear. Per the germline V gene, CDR1 is GTSNPN and CDR2 is SVGIG (reference sequence). The V gene lost 3 bases and the J gene lost 7 bases, with 21 bases spanning the gap. The CDR3 consists of 16 residues. CDR3 DNA sequence: TGTGCCTGGAGGCCCGGACTTTACCTGAGAGGTGAAAAACTGTTTTTT. It is translated as CAWRPGLYLRGEKLFF.

This chain links TRBV11-2 with TRBJ2-1; 8 nucleotides agree with TRBD1. The CDR3 totals 15 residues. V gave up 1 base and J gave up 7 bases; unmatched junction bases: 6. Germline V gene sequence: CDR1 SGHAT, CDR2 FQNNGV. CDR3 in amino acids: CASSLVQGAGNEQFF. CDR3 coding DNA: TGTGCCAGCAGCTTAGTGCAGGGGGCAGGGAATGAGCAGTTCTTC.

The chain recombines TRBV30 with TRBJ2-1, with D unclear. Germline lookup yields CDR1 GTSNPN and CDR2 SVGIG (reference sequence). This CDR3 contains 14 residues. The V end lost 1 base, the J end lost 2 bases, and 9 bases lay between the germline ends. The DNA of the CDR3 is TGTGCCTGGAGTGGATTGGCAGCCTACAATGAGCAGTTCTTC. It codes for CAWSGLAAYNEQFF.

The chain links TRBV7-2 to TRBJ2-7; 14 bases agree with TRBD2. The CDR3 is 19 residues long. CDR1 SGHTA and CDR2 FQGNSA come from the germline V gene. With 3 bases clipped from V and 0 bases from J, the junction kept 10 bases outside the gene matches. CDR3 in amino acids: CASSLGMTSGGGSSYEQYF. In DNA form, the CDR3 reads TGTGCCAGCAGCTTGGGGATGACTAGCGGGGGGGGCAGCTCCTACGAGCAGTACTTC. Looking up the rest from reference TRBV7-2 and TRBJ2-7 gives the full variable domain: GAGVSQSPSNKVTEKGKDVELRCDPISGHTALYWYRQSLGQGLEFLIYFQGNSAPDKSGLPSDRFSAERTGGSVSTLTIQRTQQEDSAVYLCASSLGMTSGGGSSYEQYFGPGTRLTVT.

The chain joins TRBV29-1 to TRBJ1-1; D is ambiguous. The CDR3 consists of 14 residues. Trimming shortened V by 7 bases and J by 3 bases, and 18 bases separated the two germline ends. Germline CDR1 and CDR2: SQVTM and ANQGSEA. CDR3 protein: CSAGWTPRDTEAFF. The CDR3 DNA sequence: TGCAGCGCTGGATGGACTCCGCGGGACACTGAAGCTTTCTTT.

This clone has just one count. The V gene is TRBV10-1, the J gene TRBJ1-6; D is unclear. This CDR3 is 16 amino acids long. V was clipped by 1 base and J by 0 bases, with 7 bases between them. Germline V gene data show CDR1 as WNHNN and CDR2 as SYGVQD (reference sequence). DNA for the CDR3: TGCGCCAGCAGTGAGTTCCGGAGCTCCTATAATTCACCCCTCCACTTT. Its translation is CASSEFRSSYNSPLHF.

J is TRBJ2-7 and V is TRBV5-6, with D possibly TRBD2 on 6 matching bases. Trimming removed 0 bases at V and 0 bases at J, with 10 bases between. The CDR3 has 15 residues. The germline V gene encodes CDR1 SGHDT and CDR2 YYEEEE. The CDR3 sequence is CASSLGASASYEQYF. The CDR3 nucleotides read TGTGCCAGCAGCTTGGGTGCTAGCGCCTCCTACGAGCAGTACTTC.

The chain joins TRBV19 to TRBJ1-2; 12 positions match TRBD1. V gave up 0 bases and J gave up 7 bases; unmatched junction bases: 12. The CDR3 totals 18 residues. The germline CDR1 and CDR2 sequences are LNHDA and SQIVND (reference sequence). The CDR3 DNA reads TGTGCCAGTAGTATAGACTCCGGGACAGGGGGCCAGTTAGGTGGCTACACCTTC. It is translated as CASSIDSGTGGQLGGYTF.

V gene TRBV5-5 combines with J gene TRBJ2-3; 9 bases match TRBD2. Germline lookup yields CDR1 SGHKS and CDR2 YYEKEE (reference sequence). The V gene end was trimmed by 4 bases and the J gene end by 2 bases; junction bases not matched to a gene: 5. This CDR3 comprises 15 residues. The CDR3 is CASSPTSGVTDTQYF. CDR3 in DNA: TGTGCCAGCAGCCCGACTAGCGGAGTCACAGATACGCAGTATTTT.

This chain joins TRBV7-3 and TRBJ2-1, with 10 positions matching TRBD2. The CDR3 sequence is 14 residues long. V trimming: 2 bases; J trimming: 9 bases; junction bases outside the gene matches: 4. Germline CDR1 reads SGHTA; CDR2 reads FQGTGA. CDR3 protein: CASSLVSGGSEQFF. The CDR3 DNA sequence: TGTGCCAGCAGCTTAGTTAGCGGGGGGTCTGAGCAGTTCTTC.

The chain carries TRBV6-5 and TRBJ1-6, with D possibly being TRBD1 (5 bases). V lost 5 bases to trimming and J lost 7 bases, with 15 bases between them. The CDR3 contains 15 residues. The germline gives CDR1 MNHEY, CDR2 SVGAGI. The CDR3 reads CASSPTDIRNSPLHF. CDR3 bases: TGTGCCAGCAGTCCTACGGACATAAGGAATTCACCCCTCCACTTT.

The CDR3 DNA reads as TGTGCCAGCTCACACAATCCCATCGAGGCTGTGGGCAATCAGCCCCAGCATTTT. Its translation is CASSHNPIEAVGNQPQHF. The V gene is TRBV18, the J gene TRBJ1-5, with unresolved D. Germline CDR1 reads KGHSH; CDR2 reads LQKENI. Trimming took off 4 bases at V and 2 bases at J, with 21 bases between the two ends. The CDR3 covers 18 residues.

V is TRBV5-8 and J is TRBJ2-5, with 7 bases fitting TRBD1. The CDR3 is 15 amino acids. Germline CDR1 is SGHTS and CDR2 is YDEGEE. Trimming at V came to 0 bases and at J to 2 bases, leaving 4 bases not matched to a gene. CDR3 in DNA: TGTGCCAGCAGCTTGGAGCACAGGGGACAAGAGACCCAGTACTTC. Amino acid sequence: CASSLEHRGQETQYF.

The chain links TRBV2 to TRBJ1-1, with a tentative D call TRBD1 (5 bases). Germline CDR1 reads SNHLY; CDR2 reads FYNNEI. With 1 base removed from V and 4 bases from J, the gap between germline ends came to 10 bases. This CDR3 has 14 amino acids. For the CDR3, the DNA is TGTGCCAGCAGTGAAGGCGGGACGGGCACTGAAGCTTTCTTT. Amino acid sequence: CASSEGGTGTEAFF.

The CDR3 loop reads CASSPQEFDEAFF. CDR3 nucleotides: TGTGCCAGCAGTCCACAGGAATTTGATGAAGCTTTCTTT. V and J are TRBV12-3 or TRBV12-4 and TRBJ1-1; TRBD1 might be the D (5 bases). V was pared by 5 bases and J by 7 bases, with 14 bases between. The CDR3 runs 13 residues.

The rearrangement uses TRBV6-5 and TRBJ1-5, with D uncertain. The V gene lost 5 bases and the J gene lost 1 base, with 6 bases spanning the gap. The CDR3 contains 13 residues. Germline V CDR1 and CDR2: MNHEY, SVGAGI. This CDR3 reads CASSIASNQPQHF. CDR3 nucleotides: TGTGCCAGCAGTATAGCAAGCAATCAGCCCCAGCATTTT.

This sequence joins TRBV7-8 and TRBJ2-3; 10 nucleotides align to TRBD1. Germline V CDR1 and CDR2: SGHVS, FQNEAQ. This CDR3 contains 19 residues. Trimming at V came to 5 bases and at J to 4 bases, leaving 18 bases not matched to a gene. The DNA for the CDR3 is TGTGCCAGCAGCCCTTCCTTTGTGGGTCGACAGGGGGCTGCAGATACGCAGTATTTT. Translating gives CASSPSFVGRQGAADTQYF. The entire variable domain, with the rest obtained from reference TRBV7-8 and TRBJ2-3, is as follows: GAGVSQSPRYKVAKRGQDVALRCDPISGHVSLFWYQQALGQGPEFLTYFQNEAQLDKSGLPSDRFFAERPEGSVSTLKIQRTQQEDSAVYLCASSPSFVGRQGAADTQYFGPGTRLTVL.